This passage covers 12 T cell receptor beta chains from one sample sequenced in a study of T cell repertoires in cytomegalovirus infection. TCRdb passed the reads through MiXCR, listing each CDR3 protein once. The sample contains approximately 500,000 distinct CDR3 sequences, about 11% of which appear only once. Sequences were obtained from PBMCs. Every receptor here comes from a human donor in good health (CMV status not recorded). Some clones in this sample may be carry-over from other donors' samples.

Comment on this clonotype: This may stem from a read error, because a much larger clone lies one nucleotide away. The chain combines TRBV5-6 with TRBJ1-1; D is undetermined. Trimming took off 9 bases at V and 1 base at J, with 16 bases between the two ends. Germline V gene lookup returns CDR1 SGHDT and CDR2 YYEEEE. CDR3 size: 14 residues. CDR3 nucleotides: TGTGCCAACAGTCCCCTAGCGGAGAACACTGAAGCTTTCTTT. Amino acids: CANSPLAENTEAFF.

The CDR3 DNA follows: TGTGCCAGCTCACCTGAGACAGGGGGTGGTACAGATACGCAGTATTTT. It translates to CASSPETGGGTDTQYF. The rearrangement links TRBV18 to TRBJ2-3, with 9 nucleotides matching TRBD1. The CDR3 runs to 16 residues. Germline loops: CDR1 KGHSH, CDR2 LQKENI. V was clipped by 3 bases and J by 3 bases; unmatched bases: 7.

Points on this clonotype: The junction departs from germline at one end; a sequencing error may be responsible. The chain links TRBV29-1 to TRBJ1-5, with D unresolved. CDR3 length: 12 amino acids. The germline gives CDR1 SQVTM, CDR2 ANQGSEA. The CDR3 loop reads CSVAGFNQPQQF. The CDR3 DNA sequence: TGCAGCGTTGCCGGGTTCAATCAGCCCCAGCAATTT.

CDR3 residues: CAWSLGLVGTDTQYF. DNA of the CDR3: TGTGCCTGGAGTCTCGGACTAGTCGGCACAGATACGCAGTATTTT. The gene calls are TRBV30 and TRBJ2-3; TRBD2 aligns across 7 bases. The V segment lost 2 bases and the J segment 1 base; nucleotides outside the gene matches: 6. Germline V gene sequence: CDR1 GTSNPN, CDR2 SVGIG (reference sequence). CDR3 length equals 15 residues.

This clonotype appeared many times. The chain carries TRBV7-8 and TRBJ1-5, with a possible D match to TRBD1 (5 bases). The germline gives CDR1 SGHVS, CDR2 FQNEAQ. The CDR3 contains 15 residues. The V gene lost 4 bases and the J gene lost 5 bases, with 15 bases spanning the gap. CDR3 bases: TGTGCCAGCAGCTGGGGGGGAGCTGCCTATCAGCCCCAGCATTTT. Its protein is CASSWGGAAYQPQHF.

V and J are TRBV19 and TRBJ1-1, with a weak D call TRBD1 (5 bases). Germline V gene sequence: CDR1 LNHDA, CDR2 SQIVND (reference sequence). Trimming cost V 3 bases and J 0 bases, with 14 bases left between them. CDR3 length: 16 amino acids. CDR3 sequence: CASSMGVRELNTEAFF. CDR3 bases: TGTGCCAGTAGTATGGGGGTACGGGAGTTGAACACTGAAGCTTTCTTT.

Details on this clonotype: It is likely a read error, because the conserved phenylalanine at the end of the CDR3 is missing. The DNA is left out, because the CDR3 cannot be placed on it with certainty; the CDR3 is given as TCRdb lists it. The chain joins TRBV4-1 to TRBJ1-4. Germline V gene lookup returns CDR1 MGHRA and CDR2 YSYEKL. The CDR3 is 14 residues long, counting both termini. Here the CDR3 reads CASSLAATNEKLLL.

This clonotype was seen ten or more times. The V gene is TRBV12-3 or TRBV12-4, the J gene TRBJ1-3; D is ambiguous. V lost 8 bases, J lost 3 bases, and 11 bases lay in between. The CDR3 consists of 13 residues. The CDR3 loop reads CASDAGGGNTIYF. CDR3 nucleotide sequence: TGTGCCAGCGACGCGGGCGGTGGAAACACCATATATTTT.

The V gene is TRBV19, the J gene TRBJ2-1; maybe TRBD1 (5 bases). The V gene's germline CDR1 is LNHDA and CDR2 SQIVND (reference sequence). Trimming pared 4 bases from V and 4 bases from J, leaving 20 bases between. This CDR3 has 17 amino acids. CDR3 loop: CASSTLPTANIYNEQFF. Here the CDR3 DNA reads TGTGCCAGTAGTACACTACCGACAGCGAACATTTACAATGAGCAGTTCTTC.

The V call is TRBV5-5, the J call TRBJ2-6; D gene unclear. The V end lost 5 bases, the J end lost 2 bases, and 5 bases lay between the germline ends. This CDR3 contains 13 residues. Germline loops: CDR1 SGHKS, CDR2 YYEKEE (reference sequence). Here the CDR3 reads CASRLPGANVLTF. CDR3 DNA sequence: TGTGCCAGCAGACTTCCTGGGGCCAACGTCCTGACTTTC.

This clonotype was counted many times. This chain links TRBV7-8 with TRBJ1-6, with D tentatively TRBD1 (5 bases). V was shortened by 1 base and J by 13 bases, with 14 bases between the two germline ends. Per the germline V gene, CDR1 is SGHVS and CDR2 is FQNEAQ. The CDR3 loop spans 14 amino acids. The CDR3 loop is CASSLGGSGTPLHF. The CDR3 nucleotides are TGTGCCAGCAGCTTAGGTGGCAGCGGGACGCCCCTCCACTTT.

This clonotype was seen a handful of times. The chain employs TRBV20-1 and TRBJ2-7, with D perhaps being TRBD1 or TRBD2 (5 bases each). Germline CDR1 DFQATT, CDR2 SNEGSKA (reference sequence). This CDR3 has 17 residues. V dropped 0 bases and J dropped 3 bases, with 21 bases sitting between them. The CDR3 DNA sequence: TGCAGTGCTAGAGACCCCTTGAAGAGGGGCGGCAGCTACGAGCAGTACTTC. Protein sequence: CSARDPLKRGGSYEQYF.